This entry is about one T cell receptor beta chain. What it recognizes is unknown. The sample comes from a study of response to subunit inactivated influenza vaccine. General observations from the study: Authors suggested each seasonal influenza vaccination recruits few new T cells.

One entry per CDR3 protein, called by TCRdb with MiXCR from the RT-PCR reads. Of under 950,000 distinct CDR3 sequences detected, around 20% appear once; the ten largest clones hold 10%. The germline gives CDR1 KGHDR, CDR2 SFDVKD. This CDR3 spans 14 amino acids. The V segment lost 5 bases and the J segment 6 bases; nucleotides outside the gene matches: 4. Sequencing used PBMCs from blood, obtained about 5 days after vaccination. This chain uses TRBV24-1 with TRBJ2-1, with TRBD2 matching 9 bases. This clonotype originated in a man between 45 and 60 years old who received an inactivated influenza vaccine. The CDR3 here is CATSVAGVLNEQFF. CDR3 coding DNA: TGTGCCACCAGTGTAGCGGGAGTTCTCAATGAGCAGTTCTTC.